The T cell receptor beta chain under discussion was sequenced for a study of control samples from healthy donors and cancer patients. Clones were sequenced by immunoSEQ multiplex PCR, and TCRdb holds only the in-frame ones, with some missing. The data hold around 94,000 clones, with just over 90% observed a single time. CDR3 length: 14 residues. CDR1 is SGHTA, CDR2 FQGNSA, per germline. Trimming removed 7 bases at V and 3 bases at J, with 16 bases between. The origin of this receptor is a woman in her late teens or twenties in good health. The sample was blood. V gene TRBV7-2 combines with J gene TRBJ2-7, with D perhaps matching TRBD2 (5 bases). In DNA, the CDR3 is TGTGCCAGCACCGTAGCCGTCGAGGGCTACGAGCAGTACTTC. Translated, it gives CASTVAVEGYEQYF.